The clone carrying this T cell receptor (beta chain) was counted ten times or more. Between the trimmed V and J ends, which lost 3 bases and 6 bases, there was a span of 15 bases. The CDR3 covers 14 residues. This sample is part of a study of T cells in Graves' hyperthyroidism and ophthalmopathy. RNA transcripts gave rise to amplified TCR beta CDR3 regions. HTBI primers drove first-round RT-PCR of the TCR CDR3. TCRdb reprocessed the multiplex PCR reads with MiXCR, giving one entry per CDR3 protein. The profile shows around 600,000 distinct CDR3 sequences, around a sixth of them singletons. Patients aged 18 to 65 with hyperthyroidism were newly diagnosed, with duration under 2 months. The study based diagnoses on clinical symptoms, serum thyroxine and TRAb, thyroid ultrasound and orbital computed tomography.

The sequence was obtained from a woman in her 30s with Graves' hyperthyroidism. The chain combines TRBV12-3 or TRBV12-4 with TRBJ2-7; D is possibly TRBD1 (6 bases). The sequencing sample was made of blood. CDR3 sequence: CASSFTTGVGEQYF. In nucleotides, the CDR3 is TGTGCCAGCAGTTTTACGACAGGAGTTGGCGAGCAGTACTTC.